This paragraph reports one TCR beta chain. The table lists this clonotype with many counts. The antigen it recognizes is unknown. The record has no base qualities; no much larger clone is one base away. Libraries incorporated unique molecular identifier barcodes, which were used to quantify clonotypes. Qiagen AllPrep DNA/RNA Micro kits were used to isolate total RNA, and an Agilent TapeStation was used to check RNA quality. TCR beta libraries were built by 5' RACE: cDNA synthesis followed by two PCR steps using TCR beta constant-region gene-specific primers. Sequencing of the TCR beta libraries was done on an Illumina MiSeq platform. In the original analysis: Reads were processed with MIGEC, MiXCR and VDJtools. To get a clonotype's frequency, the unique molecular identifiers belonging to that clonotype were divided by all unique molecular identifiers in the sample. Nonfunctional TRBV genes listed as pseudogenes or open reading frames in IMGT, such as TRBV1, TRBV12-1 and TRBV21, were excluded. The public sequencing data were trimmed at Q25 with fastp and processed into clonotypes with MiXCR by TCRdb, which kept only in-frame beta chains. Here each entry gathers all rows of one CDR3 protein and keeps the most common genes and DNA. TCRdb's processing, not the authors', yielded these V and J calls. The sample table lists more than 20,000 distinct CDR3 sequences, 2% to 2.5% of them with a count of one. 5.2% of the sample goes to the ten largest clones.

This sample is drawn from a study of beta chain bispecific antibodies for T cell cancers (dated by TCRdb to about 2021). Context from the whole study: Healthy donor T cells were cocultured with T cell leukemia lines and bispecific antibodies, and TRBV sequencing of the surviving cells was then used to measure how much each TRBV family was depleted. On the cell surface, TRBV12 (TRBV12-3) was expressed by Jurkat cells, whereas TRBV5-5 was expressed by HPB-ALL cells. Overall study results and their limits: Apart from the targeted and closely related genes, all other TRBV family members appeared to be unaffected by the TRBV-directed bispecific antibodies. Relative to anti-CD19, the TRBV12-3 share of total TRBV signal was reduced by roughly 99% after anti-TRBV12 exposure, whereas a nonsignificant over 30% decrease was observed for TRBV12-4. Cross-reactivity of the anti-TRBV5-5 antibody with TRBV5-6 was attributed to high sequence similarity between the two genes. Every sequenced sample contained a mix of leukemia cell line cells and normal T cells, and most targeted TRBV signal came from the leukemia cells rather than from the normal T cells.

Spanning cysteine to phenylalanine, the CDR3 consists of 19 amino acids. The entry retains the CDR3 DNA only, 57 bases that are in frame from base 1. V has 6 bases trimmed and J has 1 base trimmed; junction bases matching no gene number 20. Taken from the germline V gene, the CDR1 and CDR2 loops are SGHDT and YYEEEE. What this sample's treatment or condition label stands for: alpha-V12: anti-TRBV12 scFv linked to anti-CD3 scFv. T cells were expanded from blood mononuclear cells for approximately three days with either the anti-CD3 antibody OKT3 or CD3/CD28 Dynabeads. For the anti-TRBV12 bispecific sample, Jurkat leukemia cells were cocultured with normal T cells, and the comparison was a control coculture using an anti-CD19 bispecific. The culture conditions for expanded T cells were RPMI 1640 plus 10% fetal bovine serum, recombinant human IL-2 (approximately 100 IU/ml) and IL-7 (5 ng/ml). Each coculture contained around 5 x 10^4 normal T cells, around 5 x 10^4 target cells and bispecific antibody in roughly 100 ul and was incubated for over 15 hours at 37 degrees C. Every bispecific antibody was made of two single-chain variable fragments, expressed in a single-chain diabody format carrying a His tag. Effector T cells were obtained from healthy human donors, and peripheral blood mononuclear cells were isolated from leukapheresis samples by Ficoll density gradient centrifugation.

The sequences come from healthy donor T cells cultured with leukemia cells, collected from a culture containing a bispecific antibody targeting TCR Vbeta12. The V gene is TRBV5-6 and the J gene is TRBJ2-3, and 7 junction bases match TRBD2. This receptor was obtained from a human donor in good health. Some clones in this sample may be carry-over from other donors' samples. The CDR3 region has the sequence CASTLGVIVWGGGTDTQYF. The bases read TGTGCCAGCACCCTGGGAGTCATTGTGTGGGGGGGTGGCACAGATACGCAGTATTTT.